Below, 29 T cell receptor beta chains from the same sample are listed, as sequenced in a study of tumor-infiltrating lymphocytes in glioblastoma multiforme. Multiple V-beta primers and a C-beta primer amplified TCRB from RNA. Each CDR3 protein is one row after TCRdb ran MiXCR on the multiplex PCR reads. The sample carries about 13,000 distinct CDR3 sequences, approximately 72% recorded once. The sequencing sample was made of brain tumor tissue. These receptors were collected from a male donor with glioblastoma.

This chain links TRBV20-1 with TRBJ1-1; TRBD1 aligns across 10 bases. There are 12 residues in the CDR3. Germline CDR1 is DFQATT and CDR2 is SNEGSKA (reference sequence). V shed 8 bases, J shed 4 bases, and the junction held 4 bases outside the gene matches. CDR3 DNA: TGCAGTTCCGGGACAGGGGTCACTGAAGCTTTCTTT. Protein sequence: CSSGTGVTEAFF.

About this clonotype: The junction shows a germline mismatch at one end, possibly a read error. The CDR3 sequence is CSARGRVSVNSLLHF. In DNA, the CDR3 is TGCAGTGCTAGGGGGCGGGTTTCCGTGAATTCACTCCTCCACTTT. V usage is TRBV20-1 and J usage is TRBJ1-6; D is perhaps TRBD1 (5 bases). Germline values: CDR1 DFQATT, CDR2 SNEGSKA (reference sequence). The CDR3 contains 15 residues.

Concerning this clonotype itself: Germline is not matched at one junction end, which may reflect a read error. This sequence joins TRBV10-3 and TRBJ2-6, with D possibly being TRBD2 (5 bases). The CDR3 runs 15 residues. The V gene's germline CDR1 is ENHRY and CDR2 SYGVKD. The CDR3 DNA is TGTTCCATCACGGCGGGCAACCCTGGGGCCAACGTCCTGACTTTC. As protein: CSITAGNPGANVLTF.

The chain is built from TRBV7-9 and TRBJ2-5; the match to TRBD1 covers 8 bases. The CDR3 loop spans 15 amino acids. Germline V gene lookup returns CDR1 SEHNR and CDR2 FQNEAQ (reference sequence). Trimming took 5 bases from V and 5 from J; bases not matched to a gene: 10. CDR3 nucleotides: TGTGCCAGCAGCGACCAGACAGGGGTTGGGGAGACCCAGTACTTC. This translates into CASSDQTGVGETQYF.

This chain connects TRBV20-1 to TRBJ1-5, with D maybe TRBD1 (6 bases). Trimming left V 2 bases short and J 6 bases short, with 11 bases between. This CDR3 has 13 amino acids. CDR1 and CDR2 (germline): DFQATT, SNEGSKA (reference sequence). The CDR3 region has the DNA TGCAGTGCTAGACACGAGGGGGGTCAGCCCCAGCATTTT. As protein: CSARHEGGQPQHF.

Concerning this clonotype itself: Sequence at one end of the junction differs from germline and may be a read error. V usage is TRBV6-5 and J usage is TRBJ2-7; 8 bases map to TRBD1. The germline V gene has CDR1 MNHEY and CDR2 SVGAGI. The CDR3 consists of 13 residues. The CDR3 sequence: CAGSIGQGDEQYF. The CDR3 nucleotides read TGTGCCGGCAGTATCGGACAGGGAGACGAGCAGTACTTC.

On this clonotype itself: This may come from a read error, since a much larger clone is one base off. The chain links TRBV10-1 to TRBJ2-1; 8 bases map to TRBD2. Trimming at V came to 4 bases and at J to 7 bases, leaving 12 bases not matched to a gene. The CDR3 is made up of 16 amino acids. Germline V gene lookup returns CDR1 WNHNN and CDR2 SYGVQD (reference sequence). CDR3 protein: CASSVMTSERRNEQFF. The CDR3 DNA sequence: TGCGCCAGCAGTGTTATGACTAGCGAGAGGAGGAATGAGCAGTTCTTC.

In the case of this clonotype: It is likely a read error, because the conserved phenylalanine at the end of the CDR3 is missing. V gene TRBV28 combines with J gene TRBJ2-1; D ambiguous. The CDR3 is 13 amino acids. Germline values: CDR1 MDHEN, CDR2 SYDVKM. The V end lost 4 bases, the J end lost 11 bases, and 15 bases lay between the germline ends. CDR3: CASSSDLWDKQFL. CDR3 in DNA: TGTGCCAGCAGTTCGGACCTCTGGGATAAGCAGTTCTTA.

The J gene is TRBJ1-1, the V gene TRBV10-2, with D unclear. Germline CDR1 is WSHSY and CDR2 is SAAADI. The CDR3 totals 13 residues. This CDR3 reads CTTHEGGNTEAFF. DNA of the CDR3: TGCACCACCCACGAGGGCGGGAACACTGAAGCTTTCTTT.

In the case of this clonotype: Because the CDR3 is missing its conserved closing phenylalanine or tryptophan, this is likely a read error. The rearrangement joins TRBV12-3 or TRBV12-4 to TRBJ2-1; the D is unclear. The CDR3 is 13 residues long. Trimming pared 7 bases from V and 10 bases from J, leaving 17 bases between. CDR3 DNA: TGTGCCAGCACCGCCCCACTCGTTCACGAGCAGTTCTTA. It codes for CASTAPLVHEQFL.

For this clonotype: Being one base from a much bigger clone, this may be a read error. The chain couples TRBV5-1 to TRBJ2-1, with TRBD2 matching 13 bases. This CDR3 has 16 amino acids. The germline V gene has CDR1 SGHRS and CDR2 YFSETQ. In DNA, the CDR3 is TGCGGCAGCAGCAAACTAGCGGGGGGGGAATTGGATGAGCAGTTCTTC. Its protein is CGSSKLAGGELDEQFF.

The chain has TRBV30 and TRBJ2-7, with TRBD1 matching 8 bases. Germline V gives CDR1 GTSNPN, CDR2 SVGIG (reference sequence). This CDR3 is 14 amino acids long. With 2 bases clipped from V and 1 base from J, the junction kept 4 bases outside the gene matches. CDR3 coding DNA: TGTGCCTGGAGTAGACAGGGGCTTTCCTACGAGCAGTACTTC. It encodes CAWSRQGLSYEQYF.

This clonotype was detected many times. The chain has TRBV24-1 and TRBJ1-2; 8 bases line up with TRBD1. V lost 4 bases, J lost 3 bases, and 6 bases stayed unmatched. The CDR3 sequence is 15 residues long. Germline V CDR1 and CDR2: KGHDR, SFDVKD. The CDR3 protein is CATSDAGGADYGYTF. In nucleotides, the CDR3 is TGTGCCACCAGTGACGCAGGGGGCGCGGACTATGGCTACACCTTC.

The V and J genes are TRBV7-9 and TRBJ2-1; D might be TRBD2 (7 bases). The CDR3 runs to 13 residues. V gave up 7 bases and J gave up 5 bases, with 12 bases separating them. Germline CDR1 reads SEHNR; CDR2 reads FQNEAQ (reference sequence). CDR3 bases: TGTGCCAGCAACTGGGGGGGGCACAATGAGCAGTTCTTC. Protein product: CASNWGGHNEQFF.

On this clonotype itself: The germline gene is not matched at one end of the junction; a read error may be the cause. The chain uses TRBV29-1 and TRBJ1-3; D unresolved. Germline V CDR1 and CDR2: SQVTM, ANQGSEA. The CDR3 is 13 residues long. The DNA of the CDR3 is TGCAGCGTCCGCGTCGACTCTGGAAACACCCTATATTTT. Its protein is CSVRVDSGNTLYF.

On this clonotype: One end of the junction does not line up with germline, which may come from a read error. The rearrangement links TRBV20-1 to TRBJ2-4; 8 positions match TRBD1. This CDR3 has 14 residues. Germline values: CDR1 DFQATT, CDR2 SNEGSKA (reference sequence). The CDR3 reads CSASKGQGKYMQYF. CDR3 DNA: TGCAGTGCTAGTAAAGGACAGGGTAAATACATGCAGTACTTC.

The CDR3 protein is CASSLGPSGGASTDTQYF. The CDR3 DNA sequence: TGTGCCAGCAGTTTAGGCCCTAGCGGGGGCGCCAGCACAGATACGCAGTATTTT. V usage is TRBV28 and J usage is TRBJ2-3; 10 nucleotides match TRBD2. Germline V CDR1 and CDR2: MDHEN, SYDVKM. V dropped 2 bases and J dropped 0; count of bases not matched to a gene: 8. This CDR3 comprises 18 residues.

The chain couples TRBV29-1 to TRBJ2-6; 9 nucleotides align to TRBD1. J gave up 4 bases and V 5 bases, and 6 bases lay outside the gene matches. The germline gives CDR1 SQVTM, CDR2 ANQGSEA. The CDR3 has 15 amino acids. DNA for the CDR3: TGCAGCGTTAAGAGACAGGGGGACGGGGCCAACGTCCTGACTTTC. It yields the protein CSVKRQGDGANVLTF.

This CDR3 reads CASSLGQTYTF. The DNA of the CDR3 is TGTGCCAGCAGCTTAGGACAGACCTACACCTTC. The genes are TRBV7-6 and TRBJ1-2; perhaps TRBD1 as D (5 bases). V was pared by 1 base and J by 10 bases, with 7 bases between. The CDR3 runs 11 residues. In germline, CDR1 is SGHVS, CDR2 FNYEAQ.

By proportion, this clonotype is medium-sized. The V call is TRBV20-1, the J call TRBJ2-1; 15 positions agree with TRBD2. J gave up 8 bases and V 4 bases, and 3 bases lay outside the gene matches. The germline gives CDR1 DFQATT, CDR2 SNEGSKA (reference sequence). The CDR3 sequence is 14 residues long. Here the CDR3 DNA reads TGCAGTGCTAAGGGACTAGCGGGAGGACATGAGCAGTTCTTC. Translated: CSAKGLAGGHEQFF.

The genes are TRBV20-1 and TRBJ1-2, with D uncertain. Germline values: CDR1 DFQATT, CDR2 SNEGSKA (reference sequence). The CDR3 contains 13 residues. The CDR3 loop is CGVERPSSYGYTF. The CDR3 region has the DNA TGCGGAGTTGAAAGACCCAGTTCCTATGGCTACACCTTC.

This clonotype was observed a single time. Relative to the germline gene, one junction end is altered; a read error may explain this. The chain recombines TRBV7-8 with TRBJ2-1; 7 bases map to TRBD2. This CDR3 region has 15 residues. Per the germline V gene, CDR1 is SGHVS and CDR2 is FQNEAQ. The CDR3 DNA reads TGTGCCAGCAGCCAGAAGTTCTGGGACTACAATGAGAAGTTCTTC. As protein: CASSQKFWDYNEKFF.

Details on this clonotype: One end of the junction is discordant with germline, which a read error may explain. The chain joins TRBV11-2 to TRBJ2-1; 7 positions agree with TRBD1. The CDR3 loop spans 17 amino acids. Germline-derived CDR1 and CDR2 are SGHAT and FQNNGV. The DNA for the CDR3 is TGTGACAGCAGCTTAGCAGTAAGGGGGCCTTCGCGCAATGGGCAGCTCTTC. Protein sequence: CDSSLAVRGPSRNGQLF.

This clonotype is classed as medium-sized. The chain recombines TRBV4-1 with TRBJ2-1; TRBD2 agrees at 12 bases. CDR1 and CDR2 from the germline V gene are MGHRA and YSYEKL. Trimming cost V 0 bases and J 5 bases; bases outside gene matches: 11. The CDR3 has 19 amino acids. The DNA of the CDR3 is TGCGCCAGCAGCCAAGAGGCTAGCGGGAGGGCCATTCAGGACAATGAGCAGTTCTTC. Translation: CASSQEASGRAIQDNEQFF.

This clonotype was detected only a few times. Being one base from a much bigger clone, this may be a read error. In nucleotides, the CDR3 is TGCAGCGTTGCCCCAGGGGAAGTCTACGAGCAGTACTTC. As protein: CSVAPGEVYEQYF. The rearrangement uses TRBV29-1 and TRBJ2-7; a weak D match, TRBD1 (6 bases). The CDR3 covers 13 residues. The germline V gene has CDR1 SQVTM and CDR2 ANQGSEA. The germline V and J ends were trimmed by 4 bases and 3 bases, with 13 bases remaining between them.

V and J are TRBV6-5 and TRBJ1-4, with 10 nucleotides matching TRBD1. Germline-derived CDR1 and CDR2 are MNHEY and SVGAGI. The CDR3 runs 16 residues. V lost 5 bases and J lost 4; bases outside the gene matches: 7. Written as DNA, the CDR3 is TGTGCCAGCAGTCCGGACAGGGGGTGGGGTAATGAAAAACTGTTTTTT. Protein: CASSPDRGWGNEKLFF.

V and J are TRBV11-2 and TRBJ2-2, with D maybe TRBD2 (5 bases). Germline V lookup: CDR1 SGHAT, CDR2 FQNNGV. Between the trimmed V and J ends, which lost 7 bases and 3 bases, there was a span of 30 bases. The CDR3 has 20 amino acids. CDR3 nucleotides: TGTGCCAGCACCCCCTCATTCGGCCTAGGGCTAGCTGTATACACCGGGGAGCTGTTTTTT. It translates to CASTPSFGLGLAVYTGELFF.

V and J are TRBV12-3 or TRBV12-4 and TRBJ2-2, with D possibly being TRBD1 or TRBD2 (6 bases each). The length of the CDR3 is 13 residues. V was clipped by 4 bases and J by 6 bases, with 9 bases between them. In DNA, the CDR3 is TGTGCCAGCAGTTACGGGGGCCCCGGGGAGCTGTTTTTT. This translates into CASSYGGPGELFF.

This rearrangement joins TRBV11-3 to TRBJ2-7; TRBD1 might be the D (5 bases). The CDR3 is 16 residues long. Germline lookup yields CDR1 SGHNT and CDR2 YENEEA. The CDR3 bases are TGTGCCAGCAGCCCACGGGCGGATCCTCAGGGCCACGAACAGTACGTC. It specifies CASSPRADPQGHEQYV.